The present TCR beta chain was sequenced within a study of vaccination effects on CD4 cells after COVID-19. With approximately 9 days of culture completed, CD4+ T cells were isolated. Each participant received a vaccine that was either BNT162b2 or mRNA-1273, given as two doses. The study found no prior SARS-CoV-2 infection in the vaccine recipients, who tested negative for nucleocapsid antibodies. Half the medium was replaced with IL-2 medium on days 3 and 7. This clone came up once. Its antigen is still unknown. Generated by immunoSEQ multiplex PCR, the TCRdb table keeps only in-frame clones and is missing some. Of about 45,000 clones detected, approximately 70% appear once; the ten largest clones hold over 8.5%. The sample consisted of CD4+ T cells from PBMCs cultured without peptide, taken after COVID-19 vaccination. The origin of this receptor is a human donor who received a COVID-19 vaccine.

CDR3 DNA: TGTGCCAGCAGACCCATAGCGGAGTACTACGAGCAGTACTTC. Translation: CASRPIAEYYEQYF. The rearrangement joins TRBV6-5 to TRBJ2-7; D is possibly TRBD2 (6 bases). The CDR3 contains 14 residues. Trimming left V 6 bases short and J 3 bases short, with 15 bases between. Germline assignment: CDR1 MNHEY and CDR2 SVGAGI.